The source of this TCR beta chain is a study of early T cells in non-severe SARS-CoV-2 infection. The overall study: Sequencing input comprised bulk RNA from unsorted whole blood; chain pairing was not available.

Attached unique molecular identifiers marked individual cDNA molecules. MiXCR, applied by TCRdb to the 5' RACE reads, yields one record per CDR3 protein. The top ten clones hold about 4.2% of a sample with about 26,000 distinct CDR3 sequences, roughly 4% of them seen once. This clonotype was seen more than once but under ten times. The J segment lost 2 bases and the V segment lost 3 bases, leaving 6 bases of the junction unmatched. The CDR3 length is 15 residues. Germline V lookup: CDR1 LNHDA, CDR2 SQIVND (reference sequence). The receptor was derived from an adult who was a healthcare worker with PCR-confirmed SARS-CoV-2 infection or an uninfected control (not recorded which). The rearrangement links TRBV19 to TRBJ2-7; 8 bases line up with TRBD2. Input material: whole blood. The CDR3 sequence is CASSIEAGVTYEQYF. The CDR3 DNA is TGTGCCAGTAGTATTGAAGCGGGGGTCACCTACGAGCAGTACTTC.